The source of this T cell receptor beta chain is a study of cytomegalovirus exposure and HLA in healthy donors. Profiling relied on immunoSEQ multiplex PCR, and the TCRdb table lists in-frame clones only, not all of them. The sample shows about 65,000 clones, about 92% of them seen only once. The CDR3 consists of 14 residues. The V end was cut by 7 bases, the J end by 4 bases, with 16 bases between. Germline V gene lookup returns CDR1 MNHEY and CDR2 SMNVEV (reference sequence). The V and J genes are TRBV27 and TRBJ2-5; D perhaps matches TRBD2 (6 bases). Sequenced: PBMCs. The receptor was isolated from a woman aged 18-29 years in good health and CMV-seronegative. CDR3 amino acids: CASTDALGGETQYF. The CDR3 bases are TGTGCCAGCACAGACGCCCTGGGGGGAGAGACCCAGTACTTC.